This TCR beta chain was profiled in a study of blood T cell repertoires in COVID-19 (dated by TCRdb to 2018 to 2021). For the study in its entirety: The collaborator samples originated in the United States, Italy and Spain and spanned the acute and convalescent phases of COVID-19. The material from the prospective study consisted of cDNA or gDNA derived from T cells, B-cell-depleted T cells, or PBMCs. Subjects who had been exposed to COVID-19, were actively infected with it, or had recovered from it provided the deeply sampled blood TCRbeta repertoires that made up the dataset. Sample metadata almost always included a de-identified subject ID, COVID-19 status, age in years and sex. The samples were drawn from two sources: the first 160 participants of the ongoing ImmuneRACE study, and 1,200 or so subjects contributed by 6 global collaborators. HLA class I and class II types, where available, came from metadata supplied by the sample provider rather than from assay-based typing. A freely available public database, intended as a resource for researchers studying the immune response to SARS-CoV-2, is where the repertoires were released. Paper-wide results and their limitations: The amount of clinical and demographic metadata varied by source and participant and was provided uncurated.

CDR1 SGHTA and CDR2 FQGNSA are derived from the germline V gene. The CDR3 sequence holds 12 residues, the cysteine and phenylalanine included. Only the CDR3 DNA stays, 36 bases, in frame from base 1. The germline ends are 7 bases apart after V is trimmed by 4 bases and J by 4 bases. The immunoSEQ Assay, a bias-controlled multiplex PCR, was used to amplify TCRbeta CDR3 regions from genomic DNA. From the authors' description of their analysis: The number of nucleated cells in each sample was estimated from the amplification of reference gene primers within the assay. Sequence reads were collapsed and filtered to measure the absolute abundance of every unique TCRbeta CDR3 rearrangement. For each sample, productive Simpson clonality was calculated as the square root of Simpson's diversity index over productive rearrangements. TCRdb obtained this table from immuneACCESS and retained in-frame rearrangements with V and J assigned. These tables miss some clones; where compared with another copy, unresolved V genes account for less than half of the shortfall, and the remainder is unexplained. The V and J calls and clone size come from that table; D and trimming were worked out from the DNA. Counted in this sample were around 240,000 clones; about 90% of them appeared once. The ten largest clonotypes hold 1.2% of the sample.

In its sample, this clone was seen a few times. The antigen this receptor binds is unknown. No clone much larger than this one lies a single base away; base qualities are absent. Participants in the prospective study were aged about 18 to 90 years, lived in under 30 United States geographic areas, and enrolled through a virtual design. In the prospective study, participants were assigned to cohorts based on the clinical history participants reported in a screening survey and a study questionnaire. In the prospective study, whole blood, serum and a nasopharyngeal or oropharyngeal swab were collected from each participant by mobile phlebotomists. Participants in the prospective study had the option to provide additional blood draws and questionnaires over a 2-month period. Blood samples from the prospective study were shipped frozen or at room temperature prior to DNA extraction.

The chain joins TRBV7-2 to TRBJ1-2, with the D gene uncertain. The sample consisted of PBMCs or T cells enriched from blood (not recorded which). This receptor was identified in a human donor in a cohort exposed to, infected with or recovered from COVID-19 (not recorded which). The donor label of this sample is uncertain. The CDR3 here reads CASSSRIYGYTF. In nucleotide form, the sequence is TGTGCCAGCAGCTCGCGGATCTATGGCTACACCTTC.